This paragraph covers one TCR beta chain sequence. Its binding antigen is unknown. Base-call qualities are not available, and no considerably larger clone is one nucleotide away. The data are from a study of cytomegalovirus exposure and HLA in healthy donors (dated by TCRdb to about 2017). About the investigation overall: According to an earlier analysis of 587 of the donors, 150 million to 200 million T cells yielded 117 million unique TCR beta sequences and about 300 Gb of sequence data. An early release covering 550 to 650 HLA-typed donors comprised approximately 300 gigabases of sequencing data and roughly 86 million unique TCR sequences. Of the roughly 400 genotyped donors, around 81% fell in the genetic ancestry cluster associated with self-reported Caucasian donors. The study aimed to test whether cataloging public T cell receptors could reveal signatures of past pathogen exposure. The study profiled the T cell repertoires of about 640 subjects by immunosequencing and related them to cytomegalovirus serostatus. In addition to the first cohort of 666 subjects, a separate validation cohort of 100 to 150 different subjects was used. High-throughput TCR immunosequencing, statistical association of individual TCRs with disease status, and machine learning were combined to predict cytomegalovirus infection status. In a later analysis, previously published TCR beta repertoires from several hundred donors were re-analyzed and high-resolution HLA genotyping was added so that TCR occurrence patterns could be studied. Rather than drawing on any new phenotypic data, the later analysis identified candidate immune exposures from TCR beta sequences and the way those sequences occurred across donors. In an earlier analysis of several hundred of the donors, high-throughput TCR beta sequencing was used to judge whether each TCR beta V gene segment behaved as functional or pseudogenic. Donor age, sex, ethnicity and CMV serostatus were collected together with the repertoire data. In a later genetic analysis, genome-wide SNP genotypes for about three fifths of the roughly 670 donors were used, and that subset was treated as a discovery cohort. Every discovery cohort repertoire had been produced on one sequencing platform. Class I and class II HLA loci were covered by the typing at four-digit resolution. The number of donors typed differed by locus, with about 629-630 for A, B, C, DRB1 and DQB1, roughly 520 for DQA1, 606 for DPA1, and over 400 for DPB1. Because of strong linkage in the cohort, roughly five DR-DQ haplotypes were treated as single units for association and clustering. Among a few hundred genotyped donors of the cohort, an average of about 240,000 unique TCR beta nucleotide sequences were sequenced per donor, around a sixth of them non-productive.

Library prep was done by the immunoSEQ multiplex PCR assay. The multiplex PCR relied on a mix of 60 forward primers for TCR Vbeta segments and 13 reverse primers for TCR Jbeta segments. A multiplex PCR assay on genomic DNA amplified the CDR3 region of rearranged TCR beta genes. The amplified TCR beta libraries were sequenced on the Illumina HiSeq System as 87-base-pair reads. The published analysis was carried out like this. A later analysis tallied tens of millions of unique TCR beta chains across the 600 to 700 repertoires, and about 10 million of those chains were shared by two or more donors. Raw reads were error-corrected and collapsed into unique sequences by a nearest-neighbor algorithm in which closely related sequences were merged to remove PCR and sequencing errors. V, D and J gene segments were assigned by aligning CDR3 sequences to IMGT reference sequences. Each retained sequence needed at least a six-nucleotide match to both a V gene segment and a J gene segment. Rearrangements were called productive when the CDR3 lacked stop codons and stayed in frame with V and J; all others were non-productive. CDR3 was defined by IMGT convention, running from the second conserved V-encoded cysteine to the conserved J-encoded phenylalanine. The earlier analysis of 500 to 600 of the donors excluded sequences that lacked an unambiguous match to a single V gene segment. An earlier analysis of a few hundred of the donors called V segments functional above 56.7% productive rearrangements and segregating when the between-donor standard deviation exceeded 5%. A statistical classification framework was developed to diagnose cytomegalovirus status using the catalog of TCR beta chain sequences. In a later analysis, TCR nucleotide sequences were compared against IMGT/GENE-DB human TR gene sequences so that V and J genes could be assigned. In a later analysis, CDR3 sequences and most-parsimonious VDJ recombination scenarios were assigned using the TCRdist pipeline. A later analysis defined each TCR beta chain by its CDR3 amino acid sequence plus V-gene family, and excluded reads lacking a unique V-gene family. A later analysis removed roughly 590 highly shared, low-generation-probability nucleotide sequences to deal with suspected cross-contamination and a sequencing artifact. In a later analysis, a clonal expansion index was calculated for each public chain from normalized within-repertoire ranks of inferred template counts. In a later analysis, generation probabilities were computed using a VDJ recombination model fitted to out-of-frame rearrangements, and the results were checked against IGoR. A later analysis scored TCR-TCR, TCR-HLA and TCR-CMV co-occurrence with hypergeometric tests, applying a repertoire-size bias correction to TCR pairs. A later analysis estimated false discovery rates by permuting HLA or CMV assignments 20 times. A later analysis grouped co-occurring TCRs with DBSCAN, adding TCRdist sequence similarity when clustering within HLA-allele-positive subsets. Co-occurrence clustering excluded repertoires with fewer than 30,000 or more than 120,000 public chains, plus five with anomalous nucleotide sharing. The immuneACCESS repertoire file appears here via TCRdb, limited to in-frame rearrangements. These files lack a portion of the clones; in checked studies, under half of the deficit traces to unresolved V genes, and the cause of the others is not known. Clonal size and the V and J genes are those of that table, whereas D and trimming came from the DNA. This sample is represented by 140,000 or so clones; roughly 80% of them were singletons. About 5% of the sample belongs to the ten largest clones.

CDR1 and CDR2 were assigned from the germline V gene (reference sequence) as LNHDA and SQIVND. Ends trimmed: V by 7 bases, J by 3 bases; bases unmatched to a gene: 13. Counted from cysteine to phenylalanine, this CDR3 has 16 amino acids. Just the 48-base CDR3 DNA is kept, in frame starting at base 1. In total, about 650 healthy bone marrow donors made up the cohort. At the time of sampling, all cohort members were nominally healthy, though unrecorded immune exposures were likely present. The donor tested CMV seronegative, placing the donor among the 352 seronegative members of the cohort. A peripheral blood sample was collected from each donor, and TCR beta sequencing was performed on peripheral blood mononuclear cells. Genomic DNA extraction from the blood cell samples was performed with the Qiagen DNeasy Blood Extraction Kit. Paper-wide results and their limitations: V-gene and J-gene trimming of TCR beta chains was associated with a missense DCLRE1C variant in a later genetic analysis, and the association was replicated in an independent cohort. Most TCR sequences were seen in very few donors, while some public TCRs were found in many individuals. Strong co-occurrence of HLA alleles, especially DR and DQ, made assigning TCR associations to individual alleles difficult. Cytomegalovirus status was reported to be diagnosed by the classifier with high specificity and sensitivity in both the original and validation cohorts. Fewer than 20 rarely observed V segments, including chromosome 9 orphons, were excluded from the earlier analysis of some 590 of the donors because counts were too low. According to a later genetic analysis, donors in an Asian-associated ancestry cluster had fewer N-insertions in productive TCRs than the approximately 670-donor mean. The authors suggested that the approach could potentially be generalized to other disease states and immunological phenotypes. A further reported finding was that TCR beta sequences accurately predicted the HLA-A and HLA-B alleles for most subjects in the first cohort. The cohort was sequenced for TCR beta chains only, and without alpha or paired-chain data the features that could be detected were limited. Because some donors lacked HLA typing at each locus, the association tests relied only on the typed subset. Some IMGT-functional V segments, including TRBV6-2 and TRBV6-3, could not be distinguished by the 87-base-pair reads and were therefore excluded. In vitro tests confirmed that a few of the cytomegalovirus-associated TCR beta chains recognize cytomegalovirus antigens. A later analysis reported that several top co-occurrence clusters appeared linked to parvovirus B19, influenza, CMV and Epstein-Barr virus. In a later analysis, HLA-associated TCR beta chains showed more clonal expansion and lower generation probabilities than non-associated chains that were equally common. According to a later analysis, TCR association rates differed among HLA loci, with DRB1 alleles showing the most associated TCRs and HLA-C alleles showing the fewest. A total of some 180 TCR beta chains were listed by the study as associated with cytomegalovirus. Linkage disequilibrium might explain the correlated functional status among segregating V segments, but an unknown experimental factor could not be excluded. The only immune exposure information available for the cohort was CMV serostatus. The sequencing pipeline was judged likely to have produced a cluster of highly shared sequence variants as a technical artifact. Specific HLA alleles were associated with 15,000 to 20,000 TCR beta sequences at a false discovery rate of 0.05 in a later analysis. An earlier analysis of around 500 of the donors showed that most TCR beta V segments appeared in productive rearrangements either about 87% or about 30% of the time, which broadly matched IMGT annotations. According to a later analysis, most CMV-associated TCR beta chains appeared to be HLA-restricted, and the HLA associations seemed to be driven largely by CMV exposure. Presence/absence analyses assumed roughly uniform sequencing depth across donors, an assumption that may not hold.

The V and J genes are TRBV19 and TRBJ1-2, with 8 bases in between that match TRBD1. Specimen: PBMCs. This clonotype was sampled from a man aged 35-49 years in good health and CMV-seronegative. In nucleotide form, the sequence is TGTGCCAGTACCCTAAGGGACAGGTATTGGGACTATGGCTACACCTTC. Its product reads: CASTLRDRYWDYGYTF.